The rows below give T cell receptor beta chains drawn from one sample of a study of Ad26.COV2.S vaccination and SARS-CoV-2 variants. Here immunoSEQ multiplex PCR was the method, and the copy in TCRdb shows in-frame clones only, minus some. The profile shows about 280,000 clones, about 89% of them singletons. The material sequenced was peripheral blood, taken in a trial of Ad26.COV2.S vaccine versus placebo. Receptors were obtained from a person between 18 and 60 years old who received the Ad26.COV2.S COVID-19 vaccine or a placebo. Both conserved end residues are part of each CDR3. D genes are given only for firm matches. Some rows have no size entry. The others give once, few or many, or a class for an expanded clone.

J: TRBJ1-5; length: 16; D: TRBD1; V: TRBV20-1; size: -; DNA: TGCAGTGCTAGTTCGAGGGGCAGACAGGGGAGTCAGCCCCAGCATTTT; CDR3: CSASSRGRQGSQPQHF
J: TRBJ2-3; length: 15; D: -; V: TRBV7-3; size: -; DNA: TGTGCCAGCAGCCCCCAGCAGACTAGCACAGATACGCAGTATTTT; CDR3: CASSPQQTSTDTQYF
J: TRBJ2-5; length: 14; D: -; V: TRBV2; size: -; DNA: TGTGCCAGCGTGATCGGCGGGGCCCAGGAGACCCAGTACTTC; CDR3: CASVIGGAQETQYF
J: TRBJ2-7; length: 13; D: TRBD2; V: TRBV10-3; size: few; DNA: TGTGCCACCAGCTGGAGCGGGAGCAACGAGCAGTACTTC; CDR3: CATSWSGSNEQYF
J: TRBJ2-7; length: 12; D: -; V: TRBV7-9; size: -; DNA: TGTGCCAGCAGCGAGACAGATTACGAGCAGTACTTC; CDR3: CASSETDYEQYF
J: TRBJ1-1; length: 14; D: -; V: TRBV15; size: -; DNA: TGTGCCACATCCCTGGGGGGGGTCAGCACTGAAGCTTTCTTT; CDR3: CATSLGGVSTEAFF
J: TRBJ2-1; length: 16; D: TRBD2; V: TRBV19; size: -; DNA: TGTGCCAGTAGGCTAGCGGGGGGGCCGCGCTACAATGAGCAGTTCTTC; CDR3: CASRLAGGPRYNEQFF
J: TRBJ2-1; length: 13; D: -; V: TRBV6-4; size: -; DNA: TGTGCCAGCAGTGACAGAAGGGAAAATGAGCAGTTCTTC; CDR3: CASSDRRENEQFF
J: TRBJ2-7; length: 13; D: TRBD1; V: TRBV9; size: -; DNA: TGTGCCAGCAGCGTAGGACAGGGCCACGAGCAGTACTTC; CDR3: CASSVGQGHEQYF
J: TRBJ1-2; length: 15; D: -; V: TRBV10-3; size: -; DNA: TGTGCCATCAGTGAGTCGGACAGAGAACCCTATGGCTACACCTTC; CDR3: CAISESDREPYGYTF
J: TRBJ2-7; length: 14; D: -; V: TRBV5-1; size: few; DNA: TGCGCCAGCAGACTAGAGACAGCTATCTACGAGCAGTACTTC; CDR3: CASRLETAIYEQYF
J: TRBJ2-7; length: 12; D: -; V: TRBV9; size: -; DNA: TGTGCCAGCAGCGCACAGGGTCACGAGCAGTACTTC; CDR3: CASSAQGHEQYF
J: TRBJ2-2; length: 14; D: -; V: TRBV7-2; size: -; DNA: TGTGCCAGCAGCCCGAGGGAGGTGACCGGGGAGCTGTTTTTT; CDR3: CASSPREVTGELFF
J: TRBJ2-7; length: 13; D: -; V: TRBV11-1; size: -; DNA: TGTGCCAGCAGCTTAGAGGGCTCCTACGAGCAGTACTTC; CDR3: CASSLEGSYEQYF
J: TRBJ2-3; length: 17; D: -; V: TRBV25-1; size: once; DNA: TGTGCCAGCAGTGAATCGGACTCTGAAGGGATCACAGATACGCAGTATTTT; CDR3: CASSESDSEGITDTQYF
J: TRBJ2-7; length: 15; D: TRBD2; V: TRBV3-1/TRBV3-2; size: -; DNA: TGTGCCAGCAGCCGCCTGACTAGCGGTCACTACGAGCAGTACTTC; CDR3: CASSRLTSGHYEQYF
J: TRBJ1-1; length: 13; D: -; V: TRBV7-2; size: -; DNA: TGTGCCAGCAGCTTAGGACAGAACACTGAAGCTTTCTTT; CDR3: CASSLGQNTEAFF
J: TRBJ2-5; length: 19; D: TRBD2; V: TRBV5-1; size: -; DNA: TGCGCCAGCAGATGGGGGACTAGCGGGAGGGCCCGGGGCCAAGAGACCCAGTACTTC; CDR3: CASRWGTSGRARGQETQYF
J: TRBJ2-3; length: 16; D: -; V: TRBV5-6; size: -; DNA: TGTGCCAGCAGCTTGGTGGTTGGTGGGCTGGGAGATACGCAGTATTTT; CDR3: CASSLVVGGLGDTQYF
J: TRBJ2-1; length: 15; D: -; V: TRBV7-9; size: once; DNA: TGTGCCAGCAGCCCCCGGGACCAAAGGACCCATGAGCAGTTCTTC; CDR3: CASSPRDQRTHEQFF
J: TRBJ2-7; length: 13; D: -; V: TRBV11-2; size: -; DNA: TGTGCCAGCAGCCCCACCGTGGAAGACGAGCAGTACTTC; CDR3: CASSPTVEDEQYF
J: TRBJ1-4; length: 16; D: TRBD1; V: TRBV6-1; size: -; DNA: TGTGCCAGCAGTGAAGCATCCTGGACAGGGAATGAAAAACTGTTTTTT; CDR3: CASSEASWTGNEKLFF
J: TRBJ2-7; length: 15; D: TRBD1; V: TRBV2; size: -; DNA: TGTGCCAGCAGTGGACAGGGTGGCGGTTCCTACGAGCAGTACTTC; CDR3: CASSGQGGGSYEQYF
J: TRBJ1-4; length: 16; D: TRBD1; V: TRBV9; size: once; DNA: TGTGCCAGCAGCGTAGACCCGACAGGGGTTGGTGAAAAACTGTTTTTT; CDR3: CASSVDPTGVGEKLFF
J: TRBJ1-5; length: 13; D: -; V: TRBV28; size: -; DNA: TGTGCCAGCAGGGAAGCTCAGCATCAGCCCCAGCATTTT; CDR3: CASREAQHQPQHF
J: TRBJ2-5; length: 15; D: TRBD2; V: TRBV5-1; size: -; DNA: TGCGCCAGCGACGAACTAGCGGGGATAAAAGAGACCCAGTACTTC; CDR3: CASDELAGIKETQYF
J: TRBJ2-7; length: 14; D: TRBD1; V: TRBV7-2; size: once; DNA: TGTGCCAGCAGCCAGGGACAGACTTCCTACGAGCAGTACTTC; CDR3: CASSQGQTSYEQYF
J: TRBJ1-1; length: 15; D: -; V: TRBV19; size: once; DNA: TGTGCCAGTAGTCGAAAGGGACTCATGAACACTGAAGCTTTCTTT; CDR3: CASSRKGLMNTEAFF
J: TRBJ1-5; length: 15; D: -; V: TRBV30; size: -; DNA: TGTGCCTGGAGTGTTAGATTAACTTTCAATCAGCCCCAGCATTTT; CDR3: CAWSVRLTFNQPQHF
J: TRBJ1-1; length: 14; D: -; V: TRBV19; size: few; DNA: TGTGCCAGCTCCCCCGGACAGACAACAACTGAAGCTTTCTTT; CDR3: CASSPGQTTTEAFF
J: TRBJ2-5; length: 16; D: TRBD2; V: TRBV10-3; size: -; DNA: TGTGCCATCAGTGAAGGATCTAGCGGGGGGCAACAGACCCAGTACTTC; CDR3: CAISEGSSGGQQTQYF
J: TRBJ1-5; length: 13; D: -; V: TRBV30; size: -; DNA: TGTGCCTGGAGTGTACAGAGCAATCAGCCCCAGCATTTT; CDR3: CAWSVQSNQPQHF